This TCR beta chain was sequenced during a study of beta chain features in type 1 diabetes. General study results and limits: TCRB CDR3s from Type 1 diabetes patients were moderately but significantly shorter in all four CD4+ subsets.

Each sorted fraction was over 95% pure. This clone was seen a few times. Its antigen remains unidentified. The CDR3 spans 14 residues. Per the germline V gene, CDR1 is MNHNY and CDR2 is SVGAGI (reference sequence). The V segment lost 4 bases and the J segment 4 bases; nucleotides outside the gene matches: 6. TCRB transcripts that were expressed got sequenced, as all of the isolated RNA had been reverse transcribed. Produced via immunoSEQ multiplex PCR; TCRdb's table is partial and in-frame only. The sample yields approximately 60,000 clones, 40% to 65% seen once. This clonotype was sampled from a woman in her thirties or forties with type 1 diabetes. The V gene is TRBV6-6, the J gene TRBJ1-2; 7 nucleotides line up with TRBD1. The sample comprised Tregs from blood. Written as DNA, the CDR3 is TGTGCCAGCAGTTCTGGACAGGCGGGCTATGGCTACACCTTC. It encodes CASSSGQAGYGYTF.